The 28 T cell receptor beta chains listed next were all sequenced from one sample in a study of cytomegalovirus exposure and HLA in healthy donors. PCR primers comprised 60 Vbeta and 13 Jbeta primers. The method was immunoSEQ multiplex PCR; TCRdb's version includes in-frame clones alone and lacks a portion of them. The sample includes about 100,000 clones, roughly 76% of them seen just once. Specimen: PBMCs. The receptor set was obtained from a man aged 35-49 years in good health and CMV-seronegative.

The rearrangement links TRBV7-9 to TRBJ2-1, with TRBD2 matching over 9 bases. Germline lookup yields CDR1 SEHNR and CDR2 FQNEAQ (reference sequence). The CDR3 has 15 residues. V was clipped by 4 bases and J by 8 bases; unmatched bases: 9. Here the CDR3 DNA reads TGTGCCAGCAGCTACGGGGCTAGCGGGGAGTATGAGCAGTTCTTC. It translates to CASSYGASGEYEQFF.

The gene calls are TRBV25-1 and TRBJ1-5, with D hard to call. The V gene's germline CDR1 is MGHDK and CDR2 SYGVNS. The CDR3 consists of 15 residues. V lost 3 bases and J 1 base, leaving 10 bases between the germline ends. CDR3: CASSESLASNQPQHF. Here the CDR3 DNA reads TGTGCCAGCAGTGAGAGCCTCGCGAGCAATCAGCCCCAGCATTTT.

The chain employs TRBV15 and TRBJ2-1; weak D call: TRBD1 (6 bases). The CDR3 totals 13 residues. Looked up from germline, CDR1 is LNHNV and CDR2 is YYDKDF (reference sequence). V lost 0 bases to trimming and J lost 13 bases, with 13 bases between them. CDR3 coding DNA: TGTGCCACCAGCAGAGAGGGACACGATTTTCAGTTCTTC. This sequence encodes CATSREGHDFQFF.

V usage is TRBV11-2 and J usage is TRBJ1-6; D ambiguous. V was trimmed by 3 bases and J by 7 bases, leaving 10 bases between them. This CDR3 is 14 amino acids long. The germline V gene encodes CDR1 SGHAT and CDR2 FQNNGV. DNA for the CDR3: TGTGCCAGCAGCTTTGCAGGTTACAATTCACCCCTCCACTTT. Its translation is CASSFAGYNSPLHF.

The sample holds one count of this clone. At one of its ends the junction is not consistent with the germline gene, which may arise from a read error. This CDR3 is also generated by other DNA sequences in the sample. The chain recombines TRBV5-1 with TRBJ1-6, with D perhaps matching TRBD1 (5 bases). There are 14 residues in the CDR3. Germline lookup yields CDR1 SGHRS and CDR2 YFSETQ. The CDR3 nucleotides read TGCGCCAGCAACCCGGGGGAATTCAATTCCCCCCTCCACTTT. It encodes CASNPGEFNSPLHF.

The V gene is TRBV5-1, the J gene TRBJ1-4, with 7 bases fitting TRBD1. Germline V gene sequence: CDR1 SGHRS, CDR2 YFSETQ. Trimming took 6 bases from V and 6 from J; bases not matched to a gene: 8. This CDR3 contains 14 residues. The CDR3 sequence is CASTRGLYDEKLFF. DNA of the CDR3: TGCGCCAGCACCAGGGGGTTATACGATGAAAAACTGTTTTTT.

This chain uses TRBV6-1 with TRBJ1-2; D is unclear. The CDR3 has 15 amino acids. Germline values: CDR1 MNHNS, CDR2 SASEGT. The germline V and J ends were trimmed by 7 bases and 4 bases, with 19 bases remaining between them. The DNA for the CDR3 is TGTGCCAGCACCCCCGGGGAAAGGAGACGCTATGGCTACACCTTC. It translates to CASTPGERRRYGYTF.

V is TRBV7-2 and J is TRBJ2-5; D is undetermined. Germline CDR1 reads SGHTA; CDR2 reads FQGNSA. V gave up 0 bases and J gave up 1 base, with 6 bases separating them. The CDR3 has 14 residues. The CDR3 DNA reads as TGTGCCAGCAGCTTAGCCGGGTCCCAAGAGACCCAGTACTTC. Its protein is CASSLAGSQETQYF.

This sequence joins TRBV6-1 and TRBJ1-1; D might be TRBD1 (6 bases). The CDR3 covers 14 residues. The V and J ends lost 6 bases and 5 bases respectively, with 16 bases between them. Germline V gene sequence: CDR1 MNHNS, CDR2 SASEGT. CDR3 DNA sequence: TGTGCCAGCAGGGGGTTCGGGGGGCTTACTGAAGCTTTCTTT. This gives the protein CASRGFGGLTEAFF.

V usage is TRBV19 and J usage is TRBJ1-2; weak D call: TRBD1 (6 bases). Germline-derived CDR1 and CDR2 are LNHDA and SQIVND (reference sequence). The V and J ends lost 9 bases and 6 bases respectively, with 20 bases between them. The CDR3 runs to 14 residues. The CDR3 DNA reads TGTGCCAGCTCCCCTCCTTGGGACATTAATGGCTACACCTTC. As protein: CASSPPWDINGYTF.

The chain combines TRBV27 with TRBJ1-6; tentatively, D is TRBD1 (5 bases). From germline, CDR1 is MNHEY and CDR2 SMNVEV (reference sequence). The V end lost 4 bases, the J end lost 0 bases, and 7 bases lay between the germline ends. CDR3 length equals 15 residues. CDR3 loop: CASSSDSSYNSPLHF. Here the CDR3 DNA reads TGTGCCAGCAGTTCCGACAGCTCCTATAATTCACCCCTCCACTTT.

The chain combines TRBV2 with TRBJ1-6, with 8 positions matching TRBD1. Germline-derived CDR1 and CDR2 are SNHLY and FYNNEI. With V trimmed by 5 bases and J by 9 bases, 12 bases remained unmatched. This CDR3 is 16 amino acids long. The CDR3 DNA sequence: TGTGCCAGCAGTCGACAGGGGATTAACATGGGTTCACCCCTCCACTTT. It is translated as CASSRQGINMGSPLHF.

This clone was seen more than once but under ten times. The V call is TRBV2, the J call TRBJ1-2; weak D call: TRBD1 (6 bases). Germline CDR1 SNHLY, CDR2 FYNNEI. V lost 2 bases and J 4 bases, leaving 11 bases between the germline ends. This CDR3 comprises 14 residues. The CDR3 sequence is CASSEYDRLYGYTF. The CDR3 DNA is TGTGCCAGCAGTGAATATGACAGGCTCTATGGCTACACCTTC.

The V gene is TRBV19, the J gene TRBJ2-1; D may be TRBD1 (6 bases). Germline CDR1 is LNHDA and CDR2 is SQIVND (reference sequence). The CDR3 extends over 13 amino acids. V lost 6 bases to trimming and J lost 8 bases, with 14 bases between them. CDR3 in amino acids: CASRNRVSHEQFF. The DNA for the CDR3 is TGTGCCAGTAGAAACAGGGTTTCCCATGAGCAGTTCTTC.

The chain employs TRBV27 and TRBJ1-2; a possible D gene is TRBD1 (5 bases). Germline CDR1 and CDR2: MNHEY and SMNVEV (reference sequence). The V gene lost 6 bases and the J gene lost 8 bases, with 13 bases spanning the gap. The CDR3 totals 12 residues. The CDR3 coding sequence is TGTGCCAGCAGGGTTACAGGCCACGGCTACACCTTC. Encoded protein: CASRVTGHGYTF.

As DNA, the CDR3 is TGCGCCAGCAGTCAGACCGAGGGCGGTCAATATGGCTACACCTTC. Translation: CASSQTEGGQYGYTF. This chain connects TRBV5-1 to TRBJ1-2; D unresolved. Trimming took off 5 bases at V and 5 bases at J, with 19 bases between the two ends. Germline CDR1 reads SGHRS; CDR2 reads YFSETQ. The CDR3 totals 15 residues.

The V and J genes are TRBV7-2 and TRBJ2-3; the match to TRBD2 covers 7 bases. Unmatched junction bases numbered 3, after V lost 4 bases and J lost 5 bases. The length of the CDR3 is 13 residues. Germline assignment: CDR1 SGHTA and CDR2 FQGNSA. The CDR3 is CASSSTGGDTQYF. The CDR3 DNA follows: TGTGCCAGCAGCTCCACGGGGGGAGATACGCAGTATTTT.

The chain carries TRBV2 and TRBJ1-2; D remains ambiguous. CDR3 length: 13 amino acids. Germline CDR1 reads SNHLY; CDR2 reads FYNNEI. Trimming removed 7 bases at V and 5 bases at J, with 14 bases between. The DNA for the CDR3 is TGTGCCAGCAACCTAGCCCTTGGATATGGCTACACCTTC. Translating gives CASNLALGYGYTF.

This chain connects TRBV2 to TRBJ1-2; TRBD1 matches at 9 bases. Germline assignment: CDR1 SNHLY and CDR2 FYNNEI. The CDR3 spans 15 residues. The V gene end was trimmed by 5 bases and the J gene end by 7 bases; junction bases not matched to a gene: 11. This CDR3 is CASSRETGGGFGYTF. CDR3 nucleotide sequence: TGTGCCAGCAGTCGAGAAACAGGGGGCGGCTTTGGCTACACCTTC.

The chain uses TRBV19 and TRBJ1-6; D might be TRBD1 (5 bases). This CDR3 region has 14 residues. Germline assignment: CDR1 LNHDA and CDR2 SQIVND (reference sequence). V lost 5 bases, J lost 5 bases, and 10 bases lay in between. CDR3 bases: TGTGCCAGTAGTTGGCAGGGCAATAATTCACCCCTCCACTTT. This codes for CASSWQGNNSPLHF. The variable domain in full, with the rest retrieved from reference TRBV19 and TRBJ1-6, is DGGITQSPKYLFRKEGQNVTLSCEQNLNHDAMYWYRQDPGQGLRLIYYSQIVNDFQKGDIAEGYSVSREKKESFPLTVTSAQKNPTAFYLCASSWQGNNSPLHFGNGTRLTVT.

The chain recombines TRBV5-6 with TRBJ1-2; 8 bases are shared with TRBD1. The CDR3 runs to 14 residues. V trimming: 5 bases; J trimming: 7 bases; junction bases outside the gene matches: 10. The V gene's germline CDR1 is SGHDT and CDR2 YYEEEE. CDR3 nucleotides: TGTGCCAGCAGTCCCAGGACAGGGCCTCGTGGCTACACCTTC. It is translated as CASSPRTGPRGYTF.

There are a few counts of this clone. The gene calls are TRBV10-3 and TRBJ2-1, with 13 bases lining up with TRBD2. CDR1 and CDR2 (germline): ENHRY, SYGVKD. Trimming cost V 6 bases and J 7 bases; bases outside gene matches: 6. CDR3 length: 15 residues. CDR3 protein: CAIRLAGGPGNEQFF. The DNA for the CDR3 is TGTGCCATCAGACTAGCGGGGGGGCCGGGAAATGAGCAGTTCTTC.

The V call is TRBV18, the J call TRBJ1-2; 8 nucleotides agree with TRBD1. J gave up 6 bases and V 5 bases, and 8 bases lay outside the gene matches. The germline CDR1 and CDR2 sequences are KGHSH and LQKENI. CDR3 size: 14 residues. The CDR3 nucleotides read TGTGCCAGCTCATCACGCCAGGGGGCGCATGGCTACACCTTC. Amino acid sequence: CASSSRQGAHGYTF.

This clone was observed a single time. V usage is TRBV6-4 and J usage is TRBJ2-1; weak D call: TRBD1 (5 bases). This CDR3 region has 14 residues. Trimming took off 6 bases at V and 5 bases at J, with 14 bases between the two ends. Looked up from germline, CDR1 is MRHNA and CDR2 is SNTAGT. DNA for the CDR3: TGTGCCAGCAGCCTCCTCCAGGGAAACAATGAGCAGTTCTTC. Protein product: CASSLLQGNNEQFF.

The rearrangement joins TRBV2 to TRBJ1-1, with 7 nucleotides matching TRBD1. The V gene's germline CDR1 is SNHLY and CDR2 FYNNEI. CDR3 length: 13 amino acids. V lost 11 bases and J lost 4; bases outside the gene matches: 10. The CDR3 is CAGRQGGGTEAFF. As DNA, the CDR3 is TGTGCCGGGAGACAGGGTGGGGGCACTGAAGCTTTCTTT. The full variable domain, with the rest looked up from reference TRBV2 and TRBJ1-1, is EPEVTQTPSHQVTQMGQEVILRCVPISNHLYFYWYRQILGQKVEFLVSFYNNEISEKSEIFDDQFSVERPDGSNFTLKIRSTKLEDSAMYFCAGRQGGGTEAFFGQGTRLTVV.

The rearrangement joins TRBV18 to TRBJ2-7, with 9 bases lining up with TRBD1. This CDR3 has 15 amino acids. Germline V gene lookup returns CDR1 KGHSH and CDR2 LQKENI. The V and J ends lost 2 bases and 5 bases, in that order; junction bases with no gene match: 7. The DNA for the CDR3 is TGTGCCAGCTCACCAGGGACAGGGAGAACCCACGAGCAGTACTTC. This gives the protein CASSPGTGRTHEQYF.

The V call is TRBV19, the J call TRBJ1-5; TRBD1 aligns across 9 bases. Trimming took 6 bases from V and 6 from J; bases not matched to a gene: 30. Looked up from germline, CDR1 is LNHDA and CDR2 is SQIVND (reference sequence). The CDR3 covers 22 residues. The CDR3 loop is CASSLTQGDRANFRGLVQPQHF. CDR3 nucleotides: TGTGCCAGTAGCCTCACTCAAGGGGACAGGGCAAACTTTCGGGGGCTTGTTCAGCCCCAGCATTTT. Based on the CDR3 plus reference TRBV19 and TRBJ1-5, the full variable domain is DGGITQSPKYLFRKEGQNVTLSCEQNLNHDAMYWYRQDPGQGLRLIYYSQIVNDFQKGDIAEGYSVSREKKESFPLTVTSAQKNPTAFYLCASSLTQGDRANFRGLVQPQHFGDGTRLSIL.

This clone was detected once. The chain joins TRBV21-1 to TRBJ1-2; TRBD1, the table's D call, was not compared with the DNA. TRBV21-1 is classified as a pseudogene. This CDR3 contains 11 residues. The CDR3 region has the DNA TGTGCCAGCAGCCAGGACTATGGCTACACCTTC. It specifies CASSQDYGYTF.